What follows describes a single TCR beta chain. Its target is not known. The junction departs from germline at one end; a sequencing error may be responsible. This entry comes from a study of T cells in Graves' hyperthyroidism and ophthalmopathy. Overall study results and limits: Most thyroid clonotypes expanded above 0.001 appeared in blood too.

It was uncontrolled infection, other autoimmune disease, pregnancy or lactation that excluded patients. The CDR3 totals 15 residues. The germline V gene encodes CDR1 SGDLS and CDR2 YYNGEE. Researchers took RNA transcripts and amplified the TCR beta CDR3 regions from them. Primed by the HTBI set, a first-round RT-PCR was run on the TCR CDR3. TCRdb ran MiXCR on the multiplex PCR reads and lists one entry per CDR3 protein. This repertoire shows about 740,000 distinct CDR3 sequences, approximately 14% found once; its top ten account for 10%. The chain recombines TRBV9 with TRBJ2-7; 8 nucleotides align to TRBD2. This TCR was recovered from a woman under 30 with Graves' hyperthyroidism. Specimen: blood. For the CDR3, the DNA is TGTGCCAGCAGCGTAGATGAGCGGGGGCTCTACGGGCAGTACTTC. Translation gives CASSVDERGLYGQYF.